Following are 25 T cell receptor beta chains from one sample sequenced in a study of T cells after yellow fever vaccination. Each CDR3 protein gets one entry after TCRdb re-called the 5' RACE reads with MiXCR. The data contain 60,000 to 75,000 distinct CDR3 sequences, less than 8.5% of them seen just once; the ten biggest clones take up 35% to 40%. Sequences were derived from CD8+ T cells sorted from PBMCs, sampled about 41 days after the first yellow fever vaccination. The receptor source for this set is a man aged 18 to 35 who received the YFV17D yellow fever vaccine.

This clonotype was detected a few times. This chain links TRBV2 with TRBJ1-1; D is ambiguous. V was cut by 6 bases and J by 4 bases, with 15 bases left in between. Germline V gene data show CDR1 as SNHLY and CDR2 as FYNNEI. CDR3 length: 14 residues. CDR3 loop: CASRESGVGTEAFF. The CDR3 nucleotides are TGTGCCAGCAGGGAAAGCGGGGTCGGCACTGAAGCTTTCTTT.

This clonotype occurred many times. The V gene is TRBV5-6, the J gene TRBJ2-1; 8 bases fit TRBD1. V lost 4 bases and J lost 5; bases outside the gene matches: 8. This CDR3 spans 15 amino acids. Looked up from germline, CDR1 is SGHDT and CDR2 is YYEEEE. The CDR3 DNA reads as TGTGCCAGCAGCCCGTACGGACAGGGAAACAATGAGCAGTTCTTC. The encoded protein is CASSPYGQGNNEQFF.

This clonotype was observed at least ten times. The chain is built from TRBV6-6 and TRBJ2-5; D unresolved. Germline V gene sequence: CDR1 MNHNY, CDR2 SVGAGI (reference sequence). V gave up 7 bases and J gave up 1 base, with 7 bases separating them. The CDR3 loop spans 12 amino acids. The CDR3 coding sequence is TGTGCCAGCAACGGATTCCAAGAGACCCAGTACTTC. Translating it yields CASNGFQETQYF.

This clonotype was seen only a few times. The chain has TRBV5-4 and TRBJ2-7, with 8 bases identical to TRBD1. Germline V CDR1 and CDR2: SGHNT, YYREEE (reference sequence). The J segment lost 0 bases and the V segment lost 3 bases, leaving 2 bases of the junction unmatched. The CDR3 consists of 14 residues. The CDR3 nucleotides are TGTGCCAGCAGCTGGACAGGGTCCTCCTACGAGCAGTACTTC. It translates to CASSWTGSSYEQYF.

This clonotype was seen repeatedly, ten times or more. The J gene is TRBJ2-1, the V gene TRBV12-3 or TRBV12-4; 7 positions match TRBD1. This CDR3 is 14 amino acids long. V was pared by 5 bases and J by 1 base, with 2 bases of the junction left unmatched. The CDR3 coding sequence is TGTGCCAGCAGTCCGGACAGGTCCTACAATGAGCAGTTCTTC. This gives the protein CASSPDRSYNEQFF.

The chain has TRBV28 and TRBJ2-5, with 8 bases lining up with TRBD2. Losses at the gene ends were 7 bases for V and 3 bases for J; bases not matched to a gene: 10. The CDR3 is made up of 15 amino acids. Germline-derived CDR1 and CDR2 are MDHEN and SYDVKM. Here the CDR3 reads CASTSWTSREETQYF. The CDR3 DNA reads as TGTGCCAGCACCTCCTGGACTAGCCGGGAAGAGACCCAGTACTTC.

This clonotype was detected ten times or more. The chain uses TRBV7-3 and TRBJ2-5; D call uncertain. CDR1 is SGHTA and CDR2 is FQGTGA in the germline V gene. The CDR3 extends over 15 amino acids. V was pared by 2 bases and J by 4 bases, with 14 bases between. The CDR3 sequence is CASSLAASARETQYF. CDR3 DNA: TGTGCCAGCAGCTTAGCAGCCTCCGCCCGAGAGACCCAGTACTTC.

This clonotype appeared many times. The chain recombines TRBV6-2 or TRBV6-3 with TRBJ1-5; 7 nucleotides match TRBD1. Germline loops: CDR1 MNHEY, CDR2 SVGEGT. V was pared by 3 bases and J by 0 bases, with 5 bases of the junction left unmatched. This CDR3 has 16 amino acids. CDR3 loop: CASSYMGTDSNQPQHF. In DNA, the CDR3 is TGTGCCAGCAGTTATATGGGGACAGATAGCAATCAGCCCCAGCATTTT.

This clonotype was recorded at least ten times. CDR3 in amino acids: CASIDPRRGHTDTQYF. CDR3 bases: TGTGCCAGCATAGACCCGAGGCGGGGGCACACAGATACGCAGTATTTT. V usage is TRBV6-2 or TRBV6-3 and J usage is TRBJ2-3, with a weak D call TRBD2 (7 bases). This CDR3 is 16 amino acids long. CDR1 MNHEY and CDR2 SVGEGT come from the germline V gene. The germline V and J ends were trimmed by 7 bases and 2 bases, with 19 bases remaining between them.

This clonotype was observed at least ten times. V gene TRBV4-2 combines with J gene TRBJ2-7; D gene ambiguous. The germline V and J ends were trimmed by 2 bases and 5 bases, with 4 bases remaining between them. Germline values: CDR1 LGHNA, CDR2 YNFKEQ. The CDR3 runs to 11 residues. This chain's CDR3 is CASSQFHEQYF. The CDR3 region has the DNA TGTGCCAGCAGCCAATTCCACGAGCAGTACTTC.

The table lists this clonotype with many counts. The J gene is TRBJ2-1, the V gene TRBV7-2, with a possible D match to TRBD2 (5 bases). V was cut by 3 bases and J by 6 bases, with 6 bases left in between. This CDR3 spans 12 amino acids. Germline V CDR1 and CDR2: SGHTA, FQGNSA. The CDR3 loop is CASSFEGNEQFF. CDR3 sequence (DNA): TGTGCCAGCAGCTTTGAGGGCAATGAGCAGTTCTTC.

The chain carries TRBV7-7 and TRBJ2-1; D is perhaps TRBD2 (5 bases). V was clipped by 1 base and J by 8 bases, with 9 bases between them. The CDR3 sequence is 13 residues long. CDR1 is SSHAT and CDR2 is FNYEAQ in the germline V gene (reference sequence). The CDR3: CASSLDGVDEQFF. For the CDR3, the DNA is TGTGCCAGCAGCTTAGACGGGGTGGATGAGCAGTTCTTC.

The table lists this clonotype with many counts. The CDR3 spells CASSRGPAGNTGELFF. DNA for the CDR3: TGTGCCAGCAGCCGAGGCCCCGCGGGGAACACCGGGGAGCTGTTTTTT. The rearrangement links TRBV7-3 to TRBJ2-2; D is possibly TRBD2 (5 bases). Germline V CDR1 and CDR2: SGHTA, FQGTGA. Trimming pared 5 bases from V and 1 base from J, leaving 14 bases between. CDR3 size: 16 residues.

At least ten counts were recorded for this clonotype. DNA for the CDR3: TGCGCCAGCAGCCCCGGACAGCTGAACACTGAAGCTTTCTTT. It encodes CASSPGQLNTEAFF. V usage is TRBV4-1 and J usage is TRBJ1-1, with TRBD1 as a possible D gene (6 bases). Germline V CDR1 and CDR2: MGHRA, YSYEKL. Trimming cost V 4 bases and J 0 bases, with 9 bases left between them. The CDR3 has 14 amino acids.

This clonotype was detected many times. V and J are TRBV12-3 or TRBV12-4 and TRBJ1-6; 8 nucleotides agree with TRBD1. This CDR3 spans 15 amino acids. J was trimmed by 6 bases and V by 6 bases; bases with no gene match: 7. The CDR3 here is CASSIGQGSNSPLHF. CDR3 DNA: TGTGCCAGCAGCATCGGACAGGGAAGTAATTCACCCCTCCACTTT.

In its sample, this clonotype was seen a few times. This chain links TRBV5-1 with TRBJ1-5; D is uncertain. The ends were cut back, 0 bases at V and 6 bases at J, with 4 bases in the middle. The CDR3 length is 12 residues. CDR1 is SGHRS, CDR2 YFSETQ, per germline. CDR3 nucleotides: TGCGCCAGCAGCTTGGACCTTCAGCCCCAGCATTTT. It specifies CASSLDLQPQHF.

There are many counts of this clonotype. This chain links TRBV9 with TRBJ1-1, with D perhaps matching TRBD1 (6 bases). The V gene lost 4 bases and the J gene lost 1 base, with 14 bases spanning the gap. Germline CDR1 and CDR2: SGDLS and YYNGEE. CDR3 length: 15 residues. For the CDR3, the DNA is TGTGCCAGCAGCTCCCGGGAAGGGGGGAACACTGAAGCTTTCTTT. This codes for CASSSREGGNTEAFF.

Concerning this clonotype itself: A much larger clonotype is one base distant, so this may be a read error. The V call is TRBV28, the J call TRBJ2-3; D possibly matches TRBD1 or TRBD2 (6 bases each). Germline loops: CDR1 MDHEN, CDR2 SYDVKM. This CDR3 spans 16 amino acids. V lost 5 bases and J 4 bases, leaving 19 bases between the germline ends. The CDR3 region is CASSPRTTGGADTQYF. The CDR3 region has the DNA TGTGCCAGCAGTCCCCGGACTACCGGGGGCGCAGATACGCAGTATTTT.

This clonotype was counted between two and nine times. The chain couples TRBV7-3 to TRBJ1-1; unclear D gene. The germline gives CDR1 SGHTA, CDR2 FQGTGA. Trimming removed 3 bases at V and 4 bases at J, with 9 bases between. The CDR3 is 13 amino acids. CDR3 DNA: TGTGCCAGCAGCTTCGGTCTGGGCACTGAAGCTTTCTTT. Its translation is CASSFGLGTEAFF.

This clonotype was observed many times. The chain employs TRBV7-9 and TRBJ2-1; the D gene could be TRBD1 or TRBD2 (6 bases each). Germline CDR1 SEHNR, CDR2 FQNEAQ (reference sequence). There are 13 residues in the CDR3. Trimming stripped 1 base from V and 10 bases from J, with 11 bases between. CDR3 loop: CASSLGRGGEQFF. In nucleotides, the CDR3 is TGTGCCAGCAGCTTAGGCCGAGGGGGGGAGCAGTTCTTC. The full variable domain, in which reference TRBV7-9 and TRBJ2-1 provide the parts outside the CDR3, is DTGVSQNPRHKITKRGQNVTFRCDPISEHNRLYWYRQTLGQGPEFLTYFQNEAQLEKSRLLSDRFSAERPKGSFSTLEIQRTEQGDSAMYLCASSLGRGGEQFFGPGTRLTVL.

This clonotype was recorded many times. The gene calls are TRBV6-2 or TRBV6-3 and TRBJ2-3; no firm D call. Trimming shortened V by 1 base and J by 0 bases, and 2 bases separated the two germline ends. The CDR3 contains 13 residues. Germline CDR1 is MNHEY and CDR2 is SVGEGT. CDR3 protein: CASSYWSTDTQYF. The CDR3 DNA follows: TGTGCCAGCAGTTACTGGAGCACAGATACGCAGTATTTT.

V and J are TRBV6-4 and TRBJ2-3, with 12 bases matching TRBD2. Unmatched junction bases numbered 18, after V lost 11 bases and J lost 3 bases. Germline lookup yields CDR1 MRHNA and CDR2 SNTAGT. This CDR3 spans 18 amino acids. In nucleotides, the CDR3 is TGTGCCCTCAGTCGCGACTGGGCTAGCGGGGGGGCTACAGATACGCAGTATTTT. It yields the protein CALSRDWASGGATDTQYF.

This clonotype has a count of ten or more. The chain carries TRBV29-1 and TRBJ2-3; possible D gene TRBD1, 5 bases. CDR3 length: 12 residues. V gave up 5 bases and J gave up 5 bases, with 11 bases separating them. Germline CDR1 is SQVTM and CDR2 is ANQGSEA. Here the CDR3 reads CSVPRAEDTQYF. DNA for the CDR3: TGCAGCGTTCCCAGGGCCGAAGATACGCAGTATTTT.

This clonotype was seen ten or more times. This chain connects TRBV4-3 to TRBJ1-1; TRBD1 might be the D (5 bases). Germline V gives CDR1 LGHNA, CDR2 YSLEER. Trimming pared 4 bases from V and 1 base from J, leaving 16 bases between. The CDR3 totals 16 residues. This CDR3 is CASSPLEGKGNTEAFF. CDR3 in DNA: TGCGCCAGCAGCCCACTCGAGGGGAAGGGGAACACTGAAGCTTTCTTT.

This clonotype was observed many times. V gene TRBV3-1 combines with J gene TRBJ2-3; D may correspond to TRBD1 or TRBD2 (6 bases each). Germline V lookup: CDR1 LGHDT, CDR2 YNNKEL (reference sequence). The CDR3 loop spans 15 amino acids. V lost 3 bases and J 2 bases, leaving 12 bases between the germline ends. CDR3 coding DNA: TGTGCCAGCAGCCACCTCGGGGGCGCCACAGATACGCAGTATTTT. This encodes CASSHLGGATDTQYF.